A single sample gave rise to the 15 T cell receptor beta chains below, sequenced in a study of blood T cell repertoires in COVID-19 (TCRdb year 2020). The library was built by means of the immunoSEQ multiplex PCR assay. Drawn from immuneACCESS, this table holds only the in-frame rearrangements with V and J called that TCRdb kept. Clones are partly lost; checked studies trace under half to an unresolved V gene and leave the rest unexplained. The sample table records some 230,000 clones; about 80% of these occur just once. 2% to 2.5% of the sample is held by the ten biggest clonotypes. Sequences were obtained from peripheral blood. These receptors originate from an older woman with acute or convalescent COVID-19.

The CDR3 DNA reads TGTGCCAGCAGCTCCGGGGGGCCCAGCCACAATGAGCAGTTCTTC. It yields the protein CASSSGGPSHNEQFF. The rearrangement links TRBV2 to TRBJ2-1, with D perhaps matching TRBD2 (7 bases). The CDR3 is 15 amino acids. Per germline, CDR1 SNHLY and CDR2 FYNNEI. Trimming removed 6 bases from V and 5 bases from J, with 17 bases in between.

On this clone: The sample has other DNA sequences that encode this CDR3 too. The chain links TRBV27 to TRBJ1-2; 8 bases are a match to TRBD1. This CDR3 has 13 amino acids. V lost 6 bases to trimming and J lost 8 bases; unmatched junction nucleotides: 8. Germline V gene data show CDR1 as MNHEY and CDR2 as SMNVEV (reference sequence). The CDR3: CASSSRTGNGYTF. Here the CDR3 DNA reads TGTGCCAGCAGCTCCAGGACAGGGAACGGCTACACCTTC.

The chain combines TRBV5-4 with TRBJ1-1; D not resolved. The germline V and J ends were trimmed by 1 base and 0 bases, with 7 bases remaining between them. The CDR3 consists of 14 residues. The germline CDR1 and CDR2 sequences are SGHNT and YYREEE (reference sequence). The CDR3 DNA follows: TGTGCCAGCAGCTTGTTCCAGGTGAACACTGAAGCTTTCTTT. It encodes CASSLFQVNTEAFF.

The chain is built from TRBV3-1 (or the pseudogene TRBV3-2) and TRBJ1-4; 8 bases are a match to TRBD1. V trimming: 3 bases; J trimming: 3 bases; junction bases outside the gene matches: 6. CDR3 size: 16 residues. In germline, CDR1 is LGHDT, CDR2 YNNKEL (reference sequence). Written as DNA, the CDR3 is TGTGCCAGCAGCCACGACGGGACAGGTCCTAATGAAAAACTGTTTTTT. This gives the protein CASSHDGTGPNEKLFF.

This clone was seen only a few times. The chain links TRBV9 to TRBJ1-3; D may be TRBD1 (5 bases). Trimming stripped 0 bases from V and 3 bases from J, with 13 bases between. This CDR3 is built from 16 residues. Germline V lookup: CDR1 SGDLS, CDR2 YYNGEE. CDR3 amino acids: CASSVDPGYGGNTIYF. The CDR3 DNA follows: TGTGCCAGCAGCGTAGACCCAGGGTACGGTGGAAACACCATATATTTT.

The rearrangement uses TRBV18 and TRBJ2-7, with TRBD1 identical over 9 bases. CDR1 is KGHSH and CDR2 is LQKENI in the germline V gene. The V gene end was trimmed by 2 bases and the J gene end by 5 bases; junction bases not matched to a gene: 10. CDR3 size: 16 residues. The CDR3, as DNA: TGTGCCAGCTCACCAATTTGGGGGACAGGGTACGACGAGCAGTACTTC. It encodes CASSPIWGTGYDEQYF.

This clone was picked up one time. The chain combines TRBV7-9 with TRBJ1-2; 9 nucleotides align to TRBD1. The CDR3 has 13 residues. The germline V gene has CDR1 SEHNR and CDR2 FQNEAQ (reference sequence). V lost 5 bases to trimming and J lost 8 bases; unmatched junction nucleotides: 6. The CDR3 DNA is TGTGCCAGCAGCGAACAGGGGGCTGGAGGCTACACCTTC. Translation gives CASSEQGAGGYTF.

The rearrangement links TRBV6-1 to TRBJ1-6; D uncertain. The CDR3 is made up of 12 amino acids. With 3 bases removed from V and 13 bases from J, the gap between germline ends came to 10 bases. Germline CDR1 and CDR2: MNHNS and SASEGT. The CDR3 loop reads CASSDRKLPLHF. The CDR3 DNA follows: TGTGCCAGCAGTGACAGGAAGTTGCCCCTCCACTTT.

V and J are TRBV7-2 and TRBJ2-5, with a weak D call TRBD2 (7 bases). The CDR3 totals 15 residues. The germline gives CDR1 SGHTA, CDR2 FQGNSA. Trimming left V 6 bases short and J 5 bases short, with 19 bases between. The CDR3 nucleotides are TGTGCCAGCAGGTCGGGGGGCGGCCTTGGGGAGACCCAGTACTTC. This codes for CASRSGGGLGETQYF.

V is TRBV5-1 and J is TRBJ2-1, with D possibly TRBD2 on 6 matching bases. The V and J ends lost 4 bases and 1 base respectively, with 15 bases between them. The CDR3 has 16 residues. The germline CDR1 and CDR2 sequences are SGHRS and YFSETQ. The CDR3 reads CASSLLGGRSYNEQFF. CDR3 DNA: TGCGCCAGCAGCCTATTGGGGGGTAGATCCTACAATGAGCAGTTCTTC.

The chain is built from TRBV7-8 and TRBJ2-5; TRBD2 agrees at 9 bases. CDR3 size: 16 residues. Losses at the gene ends were 4 bases for V and 5 bases for J; bases not matched to a gene: 11. Looked up from germline, CDR1 is SGHVS and CDR2 is FQNEAQ. The CDR3 nucleotides are TGTGCCAGCAGCTCTATAGGGACTAGCTTCGTCGAGACCCAGTACTTC. Translating it yields CASSSIGTSFVETQYF.

The chain joins TRBV4-2 to TRBJ1-3, with 9 bases that match TRBD1. CDR3 length equals 21 residues. Trimming at V came to 0 bases and at J to 0 bases, leaving 15 bases not matched to a gene. Germline CDR1 LGHNA, CDR2 YNFKEQ. The CDR3 sequence is CASSQEATGQGRLTSGNTIYF. The CDR3 bases are TGTGCCAGCAGCCAAGAGGCGACGGGACAGGGTCGCCTTACCTCTGGAAACACCATATATTTT.

The chain couples TRBV19 to TRBJ1-5; TRBD1 is a possible D gene (6 bases). Germline-derived CDR1 and CDR2 are LNHDA and SQIVND (reference sequence). There are 15 residues in the CDR3. Between the trimmed V and J ends, which lost 6 bases and 6 bases, there was a span of 18 bases. CDR3 loop: CASSTDRGGRQPQHF. The DNA for the CDR3 is TGTGCCAGTAGCACGGACCGGGGGGGCCGTCAGCCCCAGCATTTT.

This clone was picked up a small number of times. The chain has TRBV12-3 or TRBV12-4 and TRBJ1-6, with D possibly matching TRBD1 (5 bases). This CDR3 is 13 amino acids long. The V end lost 6 bases, the J end lost 13 bases, and 16 bases lay between the germline ends. This chain's CDR3 is CASSIRQITPLHF. As DNA, the CDR3 is TGTGCCAGCAGCATTAGACAGATCACTCCCCTCCACTTT.

The rearrangement joins TRBV2 to TRBJ2-5; possible D gene TRBD2, 5 bases. Trimming pared 8 bases from V and 5 bases from J, leaving 18 bases between. From germline, CDR1 is SNHLY and CDR2 FYNNEI. The CDR3 loop spans 14 amino acids. CDR3 protein: CASCLSSLVETQYF. The CDR3 nucleotides are TGTGCCAGCTGTTTGTCTAGCTTAGTTGAGACCCAGTACTTC.